The clone carrying this T cell receptor beta chain was counted a few times. Libraries were prepared by immunoSEQ multiplex PCR; TCRdb keeps only in-frame clonotypes and omits some of them. The sample shows almost 65,000 clones, about 86% of them seen only once. The data were taken from a study of technical replicates of blood from a handful of donors. Sequencing input: PBMCs. The TCR originated in a human donor in good health. Some clones in this sample may be carry-over from other donors' samples.

CDR3 coding DNA: TGTGCCAGCAGCCAAGCGACAGGGGGGCCAGATACGCAGTATTTT. Translated: CASSQATGGPDTQYF. V gene TRBV4-2 combines with J gene TRBJ2-3; TRBD1 matches at 9 bases. This CDR3 comprises 15 residues. Per germline, CDR1 LGHNA and CDR2 YNFKEQ. Trimming removed 1 base from V and 4 bases from J; junction bases left unmatched: 3.